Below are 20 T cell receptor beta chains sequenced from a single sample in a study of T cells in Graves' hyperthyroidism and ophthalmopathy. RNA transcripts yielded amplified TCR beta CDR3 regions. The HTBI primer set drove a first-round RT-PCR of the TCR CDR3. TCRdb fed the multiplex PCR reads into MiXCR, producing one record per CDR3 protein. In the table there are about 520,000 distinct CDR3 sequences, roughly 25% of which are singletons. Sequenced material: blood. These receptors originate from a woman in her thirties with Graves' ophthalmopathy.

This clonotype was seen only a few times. In DNA, the CDR3 is TGTGCCAGTCTCCGGGACAGAAGCCGCTATGGCTACACCTTC. Its translation is CASLRDRSRYGYTF. The gene calls are TRBV6-1 and TRBJ1-2, with 7 bases identical to TRBD1. Trimming removed 9 bases from V and 4 bases from J; junction bases left unmatched: 11. Germline V gene lookup returns CDR1 MNHNS and CDR2 SASEGT. This CDR3 has 14 amino acids.

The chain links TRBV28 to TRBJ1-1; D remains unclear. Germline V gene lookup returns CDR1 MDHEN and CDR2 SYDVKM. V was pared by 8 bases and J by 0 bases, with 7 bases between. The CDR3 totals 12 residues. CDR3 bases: TGTGCCAGCCTGAACCTGAACACTGAAGCTTTCTTT. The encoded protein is CASLNLNTEAFF.

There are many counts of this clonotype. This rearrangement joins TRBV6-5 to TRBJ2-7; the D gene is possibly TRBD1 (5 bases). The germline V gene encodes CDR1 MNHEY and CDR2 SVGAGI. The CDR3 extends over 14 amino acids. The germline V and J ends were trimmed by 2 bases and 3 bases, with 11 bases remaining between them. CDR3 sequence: CASSYGVRDYEQYF. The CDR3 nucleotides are TGTGCCAGCAGTTACGGGGTCAGGGACTACGAGCAGTACTTC.

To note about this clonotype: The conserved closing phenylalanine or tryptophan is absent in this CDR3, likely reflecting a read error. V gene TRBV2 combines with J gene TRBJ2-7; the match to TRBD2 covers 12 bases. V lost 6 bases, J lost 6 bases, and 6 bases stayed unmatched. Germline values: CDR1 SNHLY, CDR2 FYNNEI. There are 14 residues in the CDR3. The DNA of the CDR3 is TGTGCCAGCAGCCCACTAGCGGGGGGAATCGAGCAGTACCTC. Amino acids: CASSPLAGGIEQYL.

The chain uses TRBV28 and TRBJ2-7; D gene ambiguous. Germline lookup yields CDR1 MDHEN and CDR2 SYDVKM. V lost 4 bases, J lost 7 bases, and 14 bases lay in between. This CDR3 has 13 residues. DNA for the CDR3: TGTGCCAGCAGTTACTCCCCGGGTTCGGAGCAGTACTTC. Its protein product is CASSYSPGSEQYF. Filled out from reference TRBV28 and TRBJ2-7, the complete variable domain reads DVKVTQSSRYLVKRTGEKVFLECVQDMDHENMFWYRQDPGLGLRLIYFSYDVKMKEKGDIPEGYSVSREKKERFSLILESASTNQTSMYLCASSYSPGSEQYFGPGTRLTVT.

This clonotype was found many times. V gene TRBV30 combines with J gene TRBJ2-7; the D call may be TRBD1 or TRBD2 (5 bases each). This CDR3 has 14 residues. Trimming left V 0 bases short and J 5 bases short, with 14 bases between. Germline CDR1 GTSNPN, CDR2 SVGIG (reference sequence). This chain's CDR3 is CAWSVLEGDDEQYF. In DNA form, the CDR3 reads TGTGCCTGGAGTGTACTGGAAGGGGACGACGAGCAGTACTTC.

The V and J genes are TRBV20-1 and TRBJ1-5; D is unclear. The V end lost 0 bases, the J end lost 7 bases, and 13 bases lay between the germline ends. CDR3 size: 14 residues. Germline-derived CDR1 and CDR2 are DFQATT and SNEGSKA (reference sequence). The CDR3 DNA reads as TGCAGTGCTAGAGAGGGCAGTTCAAGGCAGCCCCAGCATTTT. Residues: CSAREGSSRQPQHF.

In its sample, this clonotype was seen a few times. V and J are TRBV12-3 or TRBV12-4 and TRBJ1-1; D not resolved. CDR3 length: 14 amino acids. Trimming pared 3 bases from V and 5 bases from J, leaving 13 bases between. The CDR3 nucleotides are TGTGCCAGCAGTTTCTCACGGGGAGAGACTGAAGCTTTCTTT. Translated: CASSFSRGETEAFF.

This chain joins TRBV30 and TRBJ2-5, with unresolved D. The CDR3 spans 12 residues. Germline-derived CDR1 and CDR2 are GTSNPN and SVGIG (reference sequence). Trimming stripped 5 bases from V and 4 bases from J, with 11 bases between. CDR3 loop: CAWSSSLETQYF. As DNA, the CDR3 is TGTGCCTGGTCATCCTCCTTAGAGACCCAGTACTTC.

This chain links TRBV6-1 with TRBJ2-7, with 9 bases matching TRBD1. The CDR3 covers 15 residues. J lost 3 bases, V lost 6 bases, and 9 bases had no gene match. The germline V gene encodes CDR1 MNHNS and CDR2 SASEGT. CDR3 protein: CASRDRDRVNYEQYF. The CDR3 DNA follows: TGTGCCAGCAGAGACCGGGACAGGGTGAACTACGAGCAGTACTTC.

CDR3 DNA: TGTGCCAGCAGTTACTCGCTTACCCAGGGGGAGACCCAGTACTTC. This gives the protein CASSYSLTQGETQYF. This sequence joins TRBV6-5 and TRBJ2-5; tentative D call: TRBD1 (6 bases). This CDR3 contains 15 residues. Trimming shortened V by 0 bases and J by 5 bases, and 13 bases separated the two germline ends. Germline V gives CDR1 MNHEY, CDR2 SVGAGI.

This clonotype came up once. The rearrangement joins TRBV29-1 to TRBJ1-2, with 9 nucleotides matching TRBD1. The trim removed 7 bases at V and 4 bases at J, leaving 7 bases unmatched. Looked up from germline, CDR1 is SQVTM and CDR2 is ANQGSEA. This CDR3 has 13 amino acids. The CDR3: CSATGTGTYGYTF. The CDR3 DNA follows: TGCAGCGCTACCGGGACAGGGACCTATGGCTACACCTTC.

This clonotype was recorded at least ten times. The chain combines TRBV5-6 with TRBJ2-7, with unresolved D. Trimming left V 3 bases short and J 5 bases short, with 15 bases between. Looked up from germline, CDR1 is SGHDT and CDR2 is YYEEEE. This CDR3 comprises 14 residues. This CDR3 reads CASSWRPGTDEQYF. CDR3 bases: TGTGCCAGCAGCTGGCGGCCAGGTACGGACGAGCAGTACTTC.

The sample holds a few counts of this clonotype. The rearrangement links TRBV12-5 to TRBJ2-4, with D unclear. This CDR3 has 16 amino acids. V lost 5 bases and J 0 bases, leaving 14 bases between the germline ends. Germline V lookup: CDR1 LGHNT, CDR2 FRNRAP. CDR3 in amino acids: CASGLRVTLAKNIQYF. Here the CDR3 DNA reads TGTGCTAGTGGTCTCCGGGTGACGCTAGCCAAAAACATTCAGTACTTC.

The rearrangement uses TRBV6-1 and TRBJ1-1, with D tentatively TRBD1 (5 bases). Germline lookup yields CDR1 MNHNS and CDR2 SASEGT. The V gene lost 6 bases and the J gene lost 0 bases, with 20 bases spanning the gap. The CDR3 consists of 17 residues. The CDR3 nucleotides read TGTGCCAGCAGCCCGAGGACACTAGCCGCAATGAACACTGAAGCTTTCTTT. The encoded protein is CASSPRTLAAMNTEAFF.

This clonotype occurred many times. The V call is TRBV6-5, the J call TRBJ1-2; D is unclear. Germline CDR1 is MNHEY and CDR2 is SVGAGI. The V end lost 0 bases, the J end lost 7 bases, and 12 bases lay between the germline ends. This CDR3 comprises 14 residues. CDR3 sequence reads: CASSYSGGPGGYTF. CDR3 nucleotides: TGTGCCAGCAGTTACTCGGGCGGCCCAGGTGGCTACACCTTC.

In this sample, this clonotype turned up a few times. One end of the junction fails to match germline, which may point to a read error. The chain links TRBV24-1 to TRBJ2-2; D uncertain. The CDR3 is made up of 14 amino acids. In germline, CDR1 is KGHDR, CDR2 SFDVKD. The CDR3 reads CATGDLMNTGELFF. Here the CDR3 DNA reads TGTGCCACCGGTGATTTGATGAACACCGGGGAGCTGTTTTTT.

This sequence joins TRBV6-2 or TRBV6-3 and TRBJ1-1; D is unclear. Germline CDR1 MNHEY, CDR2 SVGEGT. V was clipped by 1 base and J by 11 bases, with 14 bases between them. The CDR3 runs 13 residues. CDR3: CASSYLRAGDAFF. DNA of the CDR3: TGTGCCAGCAGTTACTTGAGGGCTGGTGATGCTTTCTTT.

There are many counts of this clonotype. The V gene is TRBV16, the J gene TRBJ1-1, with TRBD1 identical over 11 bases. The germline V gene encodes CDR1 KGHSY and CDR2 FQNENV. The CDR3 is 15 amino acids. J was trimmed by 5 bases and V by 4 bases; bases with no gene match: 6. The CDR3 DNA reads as TGTGCCAGCAGCCGGGGGACAGGGGGGTTGACTGAAGCTTTCTTT. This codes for CASSRGTGGLTEAFF.

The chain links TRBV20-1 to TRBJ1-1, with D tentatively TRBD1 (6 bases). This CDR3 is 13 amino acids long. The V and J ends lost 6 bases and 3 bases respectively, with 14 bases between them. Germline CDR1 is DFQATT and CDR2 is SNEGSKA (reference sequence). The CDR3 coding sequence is TGCAGTGCGCGGGGGACAACCGACACTGAAGCTTTCTTT. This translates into CSARGTTDTEAFF.